This section outlines one T cell receptor (beta chain) sequence together with its context. Its antigen is unknown. cDNA prepared by RNA extraction and subsequent reverse transcription served as the template for sequencing. Only in-frame clones appear in the TCRdb table, and some are missing; sequencing was by immunoSEQ multiplex PCR. The sample contains approximately 180,000 clones, about 72% of which appear only once. The sample originates from a study of CD8+ T cells in alopecia areata. About the research overall: Twice daily, treated patients received 5 to 10 mg of oral tofacitinib. Whole-study results and caveats: Normal scalp had lower clonality than lesional scalp, with alopecia totalis/universalis lesions showing this most strongly.

The CDR3 length is 11 residues. Between the trimmed V and J ends, which lost 10 bases and 9 bases, there was a span of 13 bases. Germline assignment: CDR1 SEHNR and CDR2 FQNEAQ (reference sequence). Samples from alopecia areata patients were lesional scalp punch biopsies and peripheral blood. The sequenced sample was CD8+ T cells sorted from blood, obtained at week 0. The clonotype was recovered from a human donor with alopecia areata. The V call is TRBV7-9, the J call TRBJ2-1; possible D gene TRBD2, 6 bases. The CDR3 here is CANVRGSEQFF. The CDR3 coding sequence is TGTGCCAACGTTCGGGGGAGTGAGCAGTTCTTC.